These T cell receptor beta chains were read from a single sample in a study of blood T cell repertoires in COVID-19. Profiling relied on immunoSEQ multiplex PCR, and the TCRdb table lists in-frame clones only, not all of them. In the table there are about 210,000 clones, 80% to 85% of which are singletons. The material sequenced was PBMCs or T cells enriched from blood (not recorded which). The receptor source for this set is a woman in her twenties or thirties who had been exposed to COVID-19. Each CDR3 is given without its conserved first and last residue.

j_call v_call cdr3_aa
TRBJ1-4 TRBV9 ASSPPSSGGEKLF
TRBJ2-1 TRBV27 ASTVGGSYNEQF
TRBJ1-2 TRBV25-1 ASSENSGFSYGYT
TRBJ2-4 TRBV9 ASSVVFGTGGRAKNIQY
TRBJ2-6 TRBV3-1/TRBV3-2 ASSQGLGRTGGSGANVLT
TRBJ2-2 TRBV2 ASSEGPRRGELF
TRBJ2-1 TRBV7-6 ASSLSGTKNEQF
TRBJ2-4 TRBV18 ASSPRETRDIQY
TRBJ1-2 TRBV7-9 ASRTVPRAYSNYGYT
TRBJ1-1 TRBV4-1 ASSQDRGTEAF
TRBJ1-1 TRBV2 ASRARMNTEAF
TRBJ2-1 TRBV30 AWSRLDEQF
TRBJ2-7 TRBV10-3 ATRTGLNEQY
TRBJ1-1 TRBV6-1 ASSATVGIGADTEAF
TRBJ1-1 TRBV5-5 ASNRLNTEAF
TRBJ1-1 TRBV4-3 ASSPGHRNTEAF
TRBJ1-2 TRBV9 ASSVVLGSPYGYT
TRBJ1-1 TRBV5-1 ASSLAGTSNTEAF
TRBJ1-5 TRBV27 ASRQSNQPQH
TRBJ2-7 TRBV4-1 ASSQSTGTYEQY
TRBJ2-3 TRBV23-1 ASSQFPRLAGGRTDTQY
TRBJ2-3 TRBV28 ASTREDRGTDTQY
TRBJ1-5 TRBV5-1 ASTSPKRQGFEQPQH
TRBJ1-6 TRBV15 ATSPRRWPNNSPLH
TRBJ2-1 TRBV5-1 ASRRFLGGGSYNEQF
TRBJ1-2 TRBV19 ASGKTGVGYT
TRBJ1-2 TRBV7-9 ASSSNQGARGYT
TRBJ1-1 TRBV6-2/TRBV6-3 ASSSGGRTEAF
TRBJ1-3 TRBV7-9 ASSSYETGNTIY
TRBJ1-3 TRBV15 ATSAGMRHTIY
TRBJ1-2 TRBV4-3 ASSQDRPGIGYT
TRBJ2-2 TRBV5-1 ASSLSGGTNTGELF
TRBJ2-7 TRBV6-2/TRBV6-3 ASSYEAGRDEQY
TRBJ1-1 TRBV5-5 ASSNTGHLEAF
TRBJ1-2 TRBV19 ASSGTGYSTISGYT
TRBJ2-1 TRBV5-4 ASSPRSGGDEQF
TRBJ2-4 TRBV19 ASSIASGGDLFFAKNIQY
TRBJ1-4 TRBV7-9 ASSFPGGEKLF
TRBJ1-2 TRBV6-5 ASSYGRWYGYT
TRBJ2-7 TRBV9 ASSRRGGPGTGHYEQY
TRBJ2-1 TRBV10-3 AISADRGVMGEQF